This T cell receptor beta chain was identified in a study of CD8 T cells in ankylosing spondylitis. CDR1 and CDR2 from the germline V gene are SGHRS and YFSETQ. The CDR3 is 15 amino acids. The trim removed 6 bases at V and 2 bases at J, leaving 10 bases unmatched. Study-wide points: A TCR beta motif made of about 8 highly homologous variants seemed typical of ankylosing spondylitis blood. Reports say disease-linked clones showed up significantly more in matched ankylosing spondylitis synovial fluid.

There are many counts of this clonotype. The antigen is unknown. Generation of TCR beta libraries employed quantitative 5'-RACE incorporating molecular barcodes. From the 5' RACE reads, TCRdb called clonotypes with MiXCR, one entry per CDR3 protein. The sample lists 400,000 to 450,000 distinct CDR3 sequences, 17% occurring once. The sample consisted of blood, either unsorted or a sorted T cell fraction (not recorded which). This receptor was identified in a male donor with ankylosing spondylitis. The V call is TRBV5-1, the J call TRBJ1-1, with 7 bases aligning to TRBD1. CDR3: CASTTTDRRNTEAFF. The CDR3 bases are TGCGCCAGCACTACGACGGACAGGAGAAACACTGAAGCTTTCTTT.